This T cell receptor beta chain was captured by sequencing in a study of CD8 T cells in Susac syndrome. Random hexamers were used to reverse transcribe roughly 0.5 to 1 ug of RNA. TCRdb re-derived calls from the immunoSEQ multiplex PCR reads in MiXCR, one entry per CDR3 protein. The table includes about 200,000 distinct CDR3 sequences, 95% detected once. In this sample, this clonotype turned up a few times. The CDR3 length is 13 residues. Germline V gene sequence: CDR1 SQVTM, CDR2 ANQGSEA. V was cut by 3 bases and J by 3 bases, with 10 bases left in between. This sequence was found in a human donor in good health. The sequencing sample was made of CD4+ T cells from PBMCs. The chain uses TRBV29-1 and TRBJ2-3; D may be TRBD1 or TRBD2 (5 bases each). CDR3 nucleotides: TGCAGCGTTGAGGGGGACGGGACAGATACGCAGTATTTT. Translated: CSVEGDGTDTQYF.